This T cell receptor beta chain was identified during a study of radiation and T cells in renal cell carcinoma. Remarks on this clone: Its antigen is as yet unknown.

This CDR3 is 16 amino acids long. The V gene's germline CDR1 is SGDLS and CDR2 YYNGEE. Trimming took off 1 base at V and 0 bases at J, with 12 bases between the two ends. As for time point: blood 2 weeks post-SBRT. Regarding treatment: 15 Gy SBRT to primary tumor, nephrectomy 4 weeks later. TCRdb keeps only in-frame clones here, not all; method: immunoSEQ multiplex PCR. Among roughly 120,000 clones listed, 70% to 90% were seen once. Study-wide points: No pretreatment tumor biopsies were available for baseline clonotypes. Top tumor clonotypes rose in blood 2 weeks post-radiation, then contracted.

This TCR was sampled from a woman aged 55-69 years with renal cell carcinoma. The input for sequencing was blood, taken from a patient whose treatment included radiotherapy and nephrectomy. This chain joins TRBV9 and TRBJ2-3; the D is unclear. CDR3 coding DNA: TGTGCCAGCAGCGTAAGGCCCGCCTCTAGCACAGATACGCAGTATTTT. Translating it yields CASSVRPASSTDTQYF.